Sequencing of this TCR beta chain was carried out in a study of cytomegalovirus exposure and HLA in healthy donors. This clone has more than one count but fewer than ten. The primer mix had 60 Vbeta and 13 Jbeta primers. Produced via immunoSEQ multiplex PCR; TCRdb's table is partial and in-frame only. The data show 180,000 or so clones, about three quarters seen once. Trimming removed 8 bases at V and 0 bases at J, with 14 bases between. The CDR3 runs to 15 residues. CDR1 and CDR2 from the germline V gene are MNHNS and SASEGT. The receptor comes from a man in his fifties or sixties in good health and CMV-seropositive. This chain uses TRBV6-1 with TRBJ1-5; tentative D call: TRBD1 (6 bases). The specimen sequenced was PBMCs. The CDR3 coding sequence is TGTGCCAGCCGGGACACCTCCTATAGCAATCAGCCCCAGCATTTT. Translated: CASRDTSYSNQPQHF.